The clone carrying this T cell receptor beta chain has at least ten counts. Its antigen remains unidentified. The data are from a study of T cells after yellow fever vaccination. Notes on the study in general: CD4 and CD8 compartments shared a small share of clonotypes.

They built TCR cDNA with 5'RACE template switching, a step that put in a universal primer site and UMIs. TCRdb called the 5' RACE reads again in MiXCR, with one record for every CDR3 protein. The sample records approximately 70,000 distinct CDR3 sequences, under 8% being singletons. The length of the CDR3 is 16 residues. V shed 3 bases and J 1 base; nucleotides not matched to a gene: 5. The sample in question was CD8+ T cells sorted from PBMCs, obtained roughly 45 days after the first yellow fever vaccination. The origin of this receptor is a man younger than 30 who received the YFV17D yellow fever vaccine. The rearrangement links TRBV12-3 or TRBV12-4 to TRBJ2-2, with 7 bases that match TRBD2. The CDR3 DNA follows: TGTGCCAGCAGTTTGAGGGGAGGGAGGAACACCGGGGAGCTGTTTTTT. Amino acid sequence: CASSLRGGRNTGELFF.